The 12 T cell receptor beta chains in this list originate from one sample, sequenced in a study of blood T cell repertoires in COVID-19. Sequencing was performed with immunoSEQ multiplex PCR; in TCRdb, only in-frame clones are kept and a portion is missing. The repertoire holds a few hundred thousand clones, with almost 90% as singletons. Input material: PBMCs or T cells enriched from blood (not recorded which). These receptors were obtained from a woman between 45 and 60 years old with acute COVID-19.

The rearrangement joins TRBV14 to TRBJ2-4; 7 nucleotides match TRBD2. V lost 4 bases and J lost 8; bases outside the gene matches: 8. CDR3 size: 14 residues. CDR1 and CDR2 from the germline V gene are SGHDN and FVKESK. CDR3 loop: CASSLAREGDIQYF. Written as DNA, the CDR3 is TGTGCCAGCAGCCTAGCCAGGGAGGGAGACATTCAGTACTTC.

The genes are TRBV3-1 (or the pseudogene TRBV3-2) and TRBJ1-4; tentatively, D is TRBD1 (5 bases). The germline V gene has CDR1 LGHDT and CDR2 YNNKEL (reference sequence). Trimming shortened V by 0 bases and J by 10 bases, and 9 bases separated the two germline ends. CDR3 size: 13 residues. The CDR3 region has the DNA TGTGCCAGCAGCCAAGATTTCGGGGGAAAACTGTTTTTT. Translated, it gives CASSQDFGGKLFF.

The chain links TRBV5-6 to TRBJ2-5; possible D gene TRBD1, 5 bases. Germline V gene sequence: CDR1 SGHDT, CDR2 YYEEEE. This CDR3 contains 15 residues. Trimming shortened V by 4 bases and J by 4 bases, and 17 bases separated the two germline ends. CDR3: CASSLVGQGTETQYF. The CDR3, as DNA: TGTGCCAGCAGCCTGGTCGGGCAGGGAACAGAGACCCAGTACTTC. The variable domain in full, completed from reference TRBV5-6 and TRBJ2-5, reads DAGVTQSPTHLIKTRGQQVTLRCSPKSGHDTVSWYQQALGQGPQFIFQYYEEEERQRGNFPDRFSGHQFPNYSSELNVNALLLGDSALYLCASSLVGQGTETQYFGPGTRLLVL.

The V and J genes are TRBV7-2 and TRBJ1-1, with 9 positions matching TRBD1. Looked up from germline, CDR1 is SGHTA and CDR2 is FQGNSA. J gave up 5 bases and V 4 bases, and 8 bases lay outside the gene matches. CDR3 length: 15 residues. CDR3 sequence reads: CASSSTTGGGTEAFF. CDR3 nucleotide sequence: TGTGCCAGCAGCTCCACGACAGGGGGTGGAACTGAAGCTTTCTTT.

This clone was seen once. The rearrangement links TRBV19 to TRBJ2-5; D is perhaps TRBD2 (5 bases). Germline V CDR1 and CDR2: LNHDA, SQIVND (reference sequence). This CDR3 is 11 amino acids long. The V gene lost 6 bases and the J gene lost 14 bases, with 16 bases spanning the gap. CDR3 nucleotide sequence: TGTGCCAGTAGGATGTGGGATCGGGATTACTTC. This gives the protein CASRMWDRDYF.

This chain uses TRBV7-9 with TRBJ2-4; D not certain. The germline V and J ends were trimmed by 5 bases and 5 bases, with 7 bases remaining between them. Germline CDR1 is SEHNR and CDR2 is FQNEAQ (reference sequence). CDR3 length: 12 residues. The chain's CDR3 is CASSPTENIQYF. CDR3 nucleotide sequence: TGTGCCAGCAGCCCTACGGAAAACATTCAGTACTTC. The whole variable domain, filled in from reference TRBV7-9 and TRBJ2-4, reads DTGVSQNPRHKITKRGQNVTFRCDPISEHNRLYWYRQTLGQGPEFLTYFQNEAQLEKSRLLSDRFSAERPKGSFSTLEIQRTEQGDSAMYLCASSPTENIQYFGAGTRLSVL.

This chain joins TRBV5-6 and TRBJ1-5; 9 bases line up with TRBD1. CDR3 length: 14 amino acids. The V and J ends lost 2 bases and 6 bases, in that order; junction bases with no gene match: 3. The germline gives CDR1 SGHDT, CDR2 YYEEEE. CDR3 DNA: TGTGCCAGCAGCTTAACAGGGGGCGGTCAGCCCCAGCATTTT. Amino acids: CASSLTGGGQPQHF.

V and J are TRBV10-3 and TRBJ1-5, with D unresolved. The CDR3 has 12 amino acids. With 10 bases removed from V and 6 bases from J, the gap between germline ends came to 13 bases. The germline CDR1 and CDR2 sequences are ENHRY and SYGVKD. CDR3 sequence (DNA): TGTGCCAGCCGAGTTCCGGGTCAGCCCCAGCATTTT. The encoded protein is CASRVPGQPQHF.

This clone was counted only a few times. The chain combines TRBV27 with TRBJ2-7; D is perhaps TRBD2 (5 bases). CDR1 and CDR2 (germline): MNHEY, SMNVEV (reference sequence). This CDR3 has 14 residues. V was cut by 0 bases and J by 5 bases, with 11 bases left in between. CDR3 nucleotide sequence: TGTGCCAGCAGTTTATCATGGGAGCCCCACGAGCAGTACTTC. It codes for CASSLSWEPHEQYF.

The chain uses TRBV9 and TRBJ1-1; D perhaps matches TRBD1 (6 bases). The CDR3 is 16 amino acids. Per the germline V gene, CDR1 is SGDLS and CDR2 is YYNGEE. Between the trimmed V and J ends, which lost 0 bases and 3 bases, there was a span of 15 bases. The CDR3 region is CASSVEFGEGDTEAFF. The CDR3 bases are TGTGCCAGCAGCGTAGAGTTTGGGGAGGGGGACACTGAAGCTTTCTTT.

The chain has TRBV7-9 and TRBJ1-2; D not certain. The V and J ends lost 0 bases and 4 bases respectively, with 9 bases between them. Germline CDR1 reads SEHNR; CDR2 reads FQNEAQ (reference sequence). The CDR3 spans 14 residues. The CDR3 DNA sequence: TGTGCCAGCAGCTTAGCGATTACGGTCTATGGCTACACCTTC. Protein: CASSLAITVYGYTF.

The J gene is TRBJ1-2, the V gene TRBV18; 7 nucleotides agree with TRBD1. Germline values: CDR1 KGHSH, CDR2 LQKENI. This CDR3 contains 14 residues. J gave up 6 bases and V 4 bases, and 8 bases lay outside the gene matches. CDR3 in amino acids: CASSRQLTGDGYTF. CDR3 nucleotides: TGTGCCAGCTCACGGCAGCTAACAGGGGATGGCTACACCTTC.